Following are 23 T cell receptor beta chains from one sample sequenced in a study of cytomegalovirus exposure and HLA in healthy donors. Use of 60 Vbeta and 13 Jbeta primers characterized the PCR. Measured with immunoSEQ multiplex PCR; TCRdb has only the in-frame clones, and not every one. Among roughly 120,000 clones listed, approximately 80% were seen once. Sequencing was carried out using PBMCs. Receptors were obtained from a man aged 35 to 55 in good health and CMV-seronegative.

The rearrangement links TRBV27 to TRBJ2-7; D possibly corresponds to TRBD1 (7 bases). Germline lookup yields CDR1 MNHEY and CDR2 SMNVEV (reference sequence). The CDR3 is 14 residues long. Trimming removed 5 bases from V and 5 bases from J, with 16 bases in between. CDR3 DNA sequence: TGTGCCAGCAGTCGCGGGACAGTGGGCGACGAGCAGTACTTC. Its protein is CASSRGTVGDEQYF.

This chain links TRBV10-2 with TRBJ1-5, with TRBD1 as a possible D gene (5 bases). The germline V gene encodes CDR1 WSHSY and CDR2 SAAADI. The CDR3 loop spans 13 amino acids. Trimming stripped 4 bases from V and 3 bases from J, with 7 bases between. CDR3 DNA sequence: TGCGCCAGCAGTGGACAGTCCAATCAGCCCCAGCATTTT. This encodes CASSGQSNQPQHF.

V is TRBV11-1 and J is TRBJ1-3; TRBD1 is a possible D gene (6 bases). The V end lost 5 bases, the J end lost 5 bases, and 16 bases lay between the germline ends. This CDR3 is built from 15 residues. CDR1 is SGHAT and CDR2 is FQDESV in the germline V gene (reference sequence). DNA of the CDR3: TGTGCCAGCAGCGTCTCGGACAGTCTTCGAAACACCATATATTTT. Translated: CASSVSDSLRNTIYF.

The rearrangement uses TRBV7-3 and TRBJ2-5; 7 bases match TRBD2. Germline lookup yields CDR1 SGHTA and CDR2 FQGTGA. The J segment lost 5 bases and the V segment lost 8 bases, leaving 5 bases of the junction unmatched. The CDR3 contains 12 residues. The CDR3 DNA follows: TGTGCCAGCGCGGGGGTTGGGGAGACCCAGTACTTC. This translates into CASAGVGETQYF.

The CDR3 loop reads CASSYETGGTDTQYF. The CDR3 DNA reads as TGTGCCAGCAGTTACGAGACAGGGGGCACAGATACGCAGTATTTT. The chain links TRBV6-5 to TRBJ2-3, with 8 bases fitting TRBD1. The CDR3 totals 15 residues. J gave up 1 base and V 2 bases, and 2 bases lay outside the gene matches. From germline, CDR1 is MNHEY and CDR2 SVGAGI.

The chain is built from TRBV6-6 and TRBJ1-1; 8 bases map to TRBD1. The length of the CDR3 is 15 residues. Looked up from germline, CDR1 is MNHNY and CDR2 is SVGAGI (reference sequence). V shed 4 bases, J shed 2 bases, and the junction held 6 bases outside the gene matches. The CDR3 bases are TGTGCCAGCAGTTTATCGGGACAGGCCAACACTGAAGCTTTCTTT. It translates to CASSLSGQANTEAFF.

The V gene is TRBV28, the J gene TRBJ2-1; tentatively, D is TRBD1 (5 bases). Looked up from germline, CDR1 is MDHEN and CDR2 is SYDVKM. The CDR3 length is 14 residues. Trimming removed 3 bases at V and 6 bases at J, with 12 bases between. The CDR3: CASSFETDLNEQFF. The CDR3 coding sequence is TGTGCCAGCAGTTTCGAGACAGACCTCAATGAGCAGTTCTTC.

The chain is built from TRBV6-5 and TRBJ2-5, with 9 bases aligning to TRBD2. The DNA matches TRBJ2-7 better at its end, which makes the J call doubtful. Germline V gives CDR1 MNHEY, CDR2 SVGAGI. This CDR3 has 15 residues. CDR3 region: CASSQNRLAENEQYF. DNA of the CDR3: TGTGCCAGCAGCCAAAACCGACTAGCGGAGAACGAGCAGTACTTC.

The V and J genes are TRBV5-1 and TRBJ2-7, with TRBD2 matching 7 bases. Germline V gene lookup returns CDR1 SGHRS and CDR2 YFSETQ. The V and J ends lost 5 bases and 3 bases, in that order; junction bases with no gene match: 2. The CDR3 is made up of 12 amino acids. The DNA of the CDR3 is TGCGCCAGCAGTCCGGGGGGCTACGAGCAGTACTTC. Protein sequence: CASSPGGYEQYF.

The genes are TRBV6-5 and TRBJ1-3; D is uncertain. V lost 11 bases and J lost 0, with 17 bases in between. Germline CDR1 is MNHEY and CDR2 is SVGAGI. This CDR3 spans 15 amino acids. CDR3: CASSKDFISGNTIYF. The CDR3, as DNA: TGTGCCTCCTCTAAGGACTTTATCTCTGGAAACACCATATATTTT.

The gene calls are TRBV6-1 and TRBJ2-7; 7 bases line up with TRBD1. The germline V gene has CDR1 MNHNS and CDR2 SASEGT. Trimming removed 7 bases from V and 4 bases from J; junction bases left unmatched: 7. This CDR3 has 13 residues. Written as DNA, the CDR3 is TGTGCCAGCATAGCGACAGGGTTATACGAGCAGTACTTC. It translates to CASIATGLYEQYF.

This clone was seen once. This sequence joins TRBV7-2 and TRBJ2-2, with D possibly being TRBD2 (7 bases). Per germline, CDR1 SGHTA and CDR2 FQGNSA. Trimming stripped 5 bases from V and 6 bases from J, with 19 bases between. The CDR3 length is 16 residues. The CDR3 DNA reads as TGTGCCAGCAGCCGTACCATGGGGGGGGCGGCCGGGGAGCTGTTTTTT. Its protein is CASSRTMGGAAGELFF.

The J gene is TRBJ2-3, the V gene TRBV5-1; 9 bases are shared with TRBD2. The germline gives CDR1 SGHRS, CDR2 YFSETQ. The CDR3 extends over 16 amino acids. With V trimmed by 3 bases and J by 2 bases, 7 bases remained unmatched. CDR3 loop: CASSSFSGGPTDTQYF. The CDR3 coding sequence is TGCGCCAGCAGCTCCTTTAGCGGGGGACCCACAGATACGCAGTATTTT. The variable domain in full, completed from reference TRBV5-1 and TRBJ2-3, reads KAGVTQTPRYLIKTRGQQVTLSCSPISGHRSVSWYQQTPGQGLQFLFEYFSETQRNKGNFPGRFSGRQFSNSRSEMNVSTLELGDSALYLCASSSFSGGPTDTQYFGPGTRLTVL.

V is TRBV7-3 and J is TRBJ1-6; D remains ambiguous. The ends were cut back, 8 bases at V and 10 bases at J, with 15 bases in the middle. Germline CDR1 reads SGHTA; CDR2 reads FQGTGA. The CDR3 has 13 residues. The CDR3 DNA sequence: TGTGCCAGCCACAACACCTTTTTATCACCCCTCCACTTT. Translated: CASHNTFLSPLHF.

The rearrangement uses TRBV19 and TRBJ1-1, with a weak D call TRBD1 (6 bases). Germline loops: CDR1 LNHDA, CDR2 SQIVND (reference sequence). The CDR3 has 14 amino acids. Between the trimmed V and J ends, which lost 2 bases and 4 bases, there was a span of 11 bases. CDR3 region: CASSIQGTVTEAFF. As DNA, the CDR3 is TGTGCCAGTAGTATACAGGGGACGGTCACTGAAGCTTTCTTT.

The chain links TRBV27 to TRBJ1-3; TRBD1 is a possible D gene (6 bases). The CDR3 has 14 amino acids. The V end was cut by 7 bases, the J end by 0 bases, with 10 bases between. Looked up from germline, CDR1 is MNHEY and CDR2 is SMNVEV (reference sequence). The CDR3 DNA is TGTGCCAGCAAGAGACAGGACTCTGGAAACACCATATATTTT. Translated: CASKRQDSGNTIYF.

The chain couples TRBV5-1 to TRBJ1-2, with TRBD1 identical over 7 bases. The CDR3 is made up of 15 amino acids. Germline lookup yields CDR1 SGHRS and CDR2 YFSETQ. The junction had 10 bases not matched to a gene; V was cut back by 4 bases and J by 4 bases. The CDR3 sequence is CASSPGQNSAYGYTF. The DNA for the CDR3 is TGCGCCAGCAGCCCGGGACAGAACTCTGCCTATGGCTACACCTTC.

This clone is a singleton in its sample. The chain employs TRBV9 and TRBJ2-1; 8 positions match TRBD2. The V gene's germline CDR1 is SGDLS and CDR2 YYNGEE. The CDR3 spans 15 residues. Trimming took 4 bases from V and 6 from J; bases not matched to a gene: 9. DNA for the CDR3: TGTGCCAGCAGCTTGCCGGGGGGGCCAAGCAATGAGCAGTTCTTC. The encoded protein is CASSLPGGPSNEQFF.

The chain carries TRBV25-1 and TRBJ1-2, with a tentative D call TRBD1 (5 bases). Per the germline V gene, CDR1 is MGHDK and CDR2 is SYGVNS. The CDR3 runs to 13 residues. V lost 5 bases, J lost 8 bases, and 15 bases lay in between. The CDR3 DNA follows: TGTGCCAGCAGTTACGTTAGCGGGGGGGGCTACACCTTC. Residues: CASSYVSGGGYTF.

The genes are TRBV15 and TRBJ2-1, with 12 bases identical to TRBD2. Germline V lookup: CDR1 LNHNV, CDR2 YYDKDF (reference sequence). The CDR3 totals 16 residues. Trimming at V came to 4 bases and at J to 4 bases, leaving 5 bases not matched to a gene. CDR3 bases: TGTGCCACCAGCATCGGGGGACTAGCGGGTTACAATGAGCAGTTCTTC. Encoded protein: CATSIGGLAGYNEQFF. Supplemented by reference TRBV15 and TRBJ2-1, the full variable domain reads DAMVIQNPRYQVTQFGKPVTLSCSQTLNHNVMYWYQQKSSQAPKLLFHYYDKDFNNEADTPDNFQSRRPNTSFCFLDIRSPGLGDTAMYLCATSIGGLAGYNEQFFGPGTRLTVL.

The chain combines TRBV25-1 with TRBJ2-4; D unresolved. CDR3 size: 14 residues. Germline CDR1 is MGHDK and CDR2 is SYGVNS. Deletions cut 4 bases from V and 1 base from J, with 8 bases between. The CDR3 DNA is TGTGCCAGCAGTGGGGCAGGCGCCAAAAACATTCAGTACTTC. It specifies CASSGAGAKNIQYF.

The chain employs TRBV7-2 and TRBJ1-1, with a possible D match to TRBD1 (5 bases). The CDR3 consists of 18 residues. V shed 1 base and J shed 1 base, with 19 bases lying between them. The germline V gene encodes CDR1 SGHTA and CDR2 FQGNSA. The CDR3 DNA sequence: TGTGCCAGCAGCTTAGTTGGGTCTGGGAACAGGCCGAACACTGAAGCTTTCTTT. Its translation: CASSLVGSGNRPNTEAFF.

This clone was counted a single time. This chain links TRBV2 with TRBJ2-1, with 9 bases lining up with TRBD2. The germline V gene encodes CDR1 SNHLY and CDR2 FYNNEI. CDR3 length equals 16 residues. Trimming cost V 6 bases and J 8 bases; bases outside gene matches: 14. CDR3 nucleotide sequence: TGTGCCAGCAGCCCCATTAGGCGGGGGGGGAGGGATGAGCAGTTCTTC. Translating it yields CASSPIRRGGRDEQFF. Full variable domain (outside the CDR3, taken from reference TRBV2 and TRBJ2-1): EPEVTQTPSHQVTQMGQEVILRCVPISNHLYFYWYRQILGQKVEFLVSFYNNEISEKSEIFDDQFSVERPDGSNFTLKIRSTKLEDSAMYFCASSPIRRGGRDEQFFGPGTRLTVL.